These 31 T cell receptor beta chains share one sample of origin, sequenced in a study of human T cells and chemical hapten exposure. A single record per CDR3 protein comes from TCRdb applying MiXCR to the RACE reads. The sample lists 150,000 to 200,000 distinct CDR3 sequences; roughly 15% were seen once. Time point reported: patch test 1, 2 weeks after DPC sensitization. Treatment described: therapeutic diphenylcyclopropenone sensitization with weekly scalp DPC. The specimen comprised whole blood, sampled in connection with sensitization to the hapten diphenylcyclopropenone (DPC). The origin of the receptors is a woman aged 25 to 39 with alopecia areata. Some clones in this sample may be carry-over from other donors' samples.

This clonotype was seen repeatedly, ten times or more. This chain links TRBV20-1 with TRBJ1-1; D is ambiguous. V shed 5 bases and J shed 1 base, with 11 bases lying between them. The CDR3 length is 13 residues. The germline gives CDR1 DFQATT, CDR2 SNEGSKA (reference sequence). Here the CDR3 reads CSAPRQGNTEAFF. In DNA, the CDR3 is TGCAGTGCTCCCCGACAAGGGAACACTGAAGCTTTCTTT.

The chain combines TRBV6-2 or TRBV6-3 with TRBJ2-1; D unresolved. V was trimmed by 6 bases and J by 8 bases, leaving 8 bases between them. The germline V gene encodes CDR1 MNHEY and CDR2 SVGEGT. The CDR3 totals 11 residues. The CDR3 here is CASRGWYEQFF. The CDR3 coding sequence is TGTGCCAGCAGGGGTTGGTATGAGCAGTTCTTC.

There are many counts of this clonotype. CDR3 residues: CSASGGNKDTQYF. The CDR3 DNA reads as TGCAGTGCGAGCGGGGGTAATAAAGATACGCAGTATTTT. V is TRBV20-1 and J is TRBJ2-3; 8 bases line up with TRBD2. Germline loops: CDR1 DFQATT, CDR2 SNEGSKA (reference sequence). Trimming removed 6 bases from V and 5 bases from J; junction bases left unmatched: 7. The CDR3 has 13 amino acids.

This clonotype has at least ten counts. The chain is built from TRBV12-3 or TRBV12-4 and TRBJ1-1, with D perhaps TRBD1 (5 bases). V was cut by 7 bases and J by 2 bases, with 17 bases left in between. There are 15 residues in the CDR3. CDR3 in DNA: TGTGCCAGCAAGGACTGGAGGGGATCAAACACTGAAGCTTTCTTT. Its translation is CASKDWRGSNTEAFF.

This clonotype showed up just a few times. The chain uses TRBV7-2 and TRBJ2-3; tentatively, D is TRBD2 (6 bases). V was cut by 4 bases and J by 1 base, with 15 bases left in between. The CDR3 has 16 residues. Per the germline V gene, CDR1 is SGHTA and CDR2 is FQGNSA. CDR3 region: CASSSSSGTGTDTQYF. The CDR3 DNA follows: TGTGCCAGCAGCTCATCTTCGGGGACTGGCACAGATACGCAGTATTTT.

This clonotype has a handful of counts. This chain joins TRBV7-8 and TRBJ1-4; tentatively, D is TRBD1 (6 bases). Germline V gene sequence: CDR1 SGHVS, CDR2 FQNEAQ. V was pared by 5 bases and J by 4 bases, with 14 bases between. This CDR3 is built from 15 residues. CDR3 DNA: TGTGCCAGCAGCCCGGGGGGCGGATTTAATGAAAAACTGTTTTTT. It specifies CASSPGGGFNEKLFF.

The genes are TRBV4-3 and TRBJ2-5, with TRBD1 identical over 7 bases. CDR3 length: 14 amino acids. CDR1 is LGHNA, CDR2 YSLEER, per germline. Trimming took 0 bases from V and 6 from J; bases not matched to a gene: 4. The CDR3 protein is CASSQEYRGQTQYF. CDR3 nucleotides: TGCGCCAGCAGCCAAGAATACAGGGGACAGACCCAGTACTTC.

This clonotype was picked up many times. The chain is built from TRBV5-4 and TRBJ2-7, with D perhaps matching TRBD2 (6 bases). There are 15 residues in the CDR3. Deletions cut 0 bases from V and 2 bases from J, with 12 bases between. CDR1 and CDR2 (germline): SGHNT, YYREEE (reference sequence). The CDR3 DNA reads as TGTGCCAGCAGCTTGGGCACGGGAGTTCCCTACGAGCAGTACTTC. Translated, it gives CASSLGTGVPYEQYF.

This rearrangement joins TRBV7-9 to TRBJ2-2, with 8 bases matching TRBD1. This CDR3 spans 16 amino acids. V lost 7 bases, J lost 4 bases, and 11 bases stayed unmatched. Per germline, CDR1 SEHNR and CDR2 FQNEAQ (reference sequence). Here the CDR3 DNA reads TGTGCCAGCATCAAGGGCCCAGGGGGCGTCACCGGGGAGCTGTTTTTT. Its protein product is CASIKGPGGVTGELFF. Using reference TRBV7-9 and TRBJ2-2 for the parts outside the CDR3, the full variable domain is DTGVSQNPRHKITKRGQNVTFRCDPISEHNRLYWYRQTLGQGPEFLTYFQNEAQLEKSRLLSDRFSAERPKGSFSTLEIQRTEQGDSAMYLCASIKGPGGVTGELFFGEGSRLTVL.

This clonotype was seen a few times. The gene calls are TRBV7-6 and TRBJ1-5; no clear D. The CDR3 is made up of 11 amino acids. Germline lookup yields CDR1 SGHVS and CDR2 FNYEAQ. The V end was cut by 5 bases, the J end by 9 bases, with 8 bases between. The CDR3 region has the DNA TGTGCCAGCAGCCAGGTTCGGCCCCAGCATTTT. Its protein product is CASSQVRPQHF.

This clonotype has ten or more counts. The chain is built from TRBV6-2 or TRBV6-3 and TRBJ2-2; TRBD1 is a possible D gene (6 bases). CDR3 length equals 11 residues. V was clipped by 6 bases and J by 7 bases, with 6 bases between them. Per germline, CDR1 MNHEY and CDR2 SVGEGT. The CDR3 region is CASRQGGELFF. The CDR3 DNA reads TGTGCCAGCAGACAGGGCGGGGAGCTGTTTTTT.

This clonotype was seen only a few times. J is TRBJ2-7 and V is TRBV7-9; TRBD1 or TRBD2 may be the D gene (6 bases each). Trimming left V 1 base short and J 2 bases short, with 12 bases between. CDR1 is SEHNR, CDR2 FQNEAQ, per germline (reference sequence). The CDR3 is 15 amino acids. The CDR3 loop reads CASSLGGGTTYEQYF. CDR3 nucleotide sequence: TGTGCCAGCAGCTTAGGAGGGGGGACGACCTACGAGCAGTACTTC. The variable domain in full, completed from reference TRBV7-9 and TRBJ2-7, reads DTGVSQNPRHKITKRGQNVTFRCDPISEHNRLYWYRQTLGQGPEFLTYFQNEAQLEKSRLLSDRFSAERPKGSFSTLEIQRTEQGDSAMYLCASSLGGGTTYEQYFGPGTRLTVT.

This clonotype has only a few counts. The chain carries TRBV7-8 and TRBJ2-5; no definite D call. V lost 7 bases and J 2 bases, leaving 11 bases between the germline ends. CDR3 length: 13 residues. The germline V gene has CDR1 SGHVS and CDR2 FQNEAQ. CDR3 DNA sequence: TGTGCCAGCACCCCGATAGGACAAGAGACCCAGTACTTC. This sequence encodes CASTPIGQETQYF.

This clonotype was recorded at least ten times. The genes are TRBV27 and TRBJ1-2; D may be TRBD1 (5 bases). CDR3 length: 15 amino acids. Germline CDR1 MNHEY, CDR2 SMNVEV (reference sequence). Trimming pared 0 bases from V and 7 bases from J, leaving 15 bases between. The CDR3 reads CASSLSTAQGSGYTF. CDR3 in DNA: TGTGCCAGCAGTTTATCGACAGCCCAGGGTAGTGGCTACACCTTC.

This rearrangement joins TRBV11-2 to TRBJ2-2; D might be TRBD1 or TRBD2, each matching 6 bases. The CDR3 spans 15 residues. Germline V lookup: CDR1 SGHAT, CDR2 FQNNGV. Trimming removed 5 bases at V and 10 bases at J, with 20 bases between. The DNA for the CDR3 is TGTGCCAGCAGCCCAGGGGTTAGCGGCGCGCAGGAGCTGTTTTTT. It is translated as CASSPGVSGAQELFF.

This rearrangement joins TRBV6-2 or TRBV6-3 to TRBJ2-7; TRBD2 is a possible D gene (6 bases). This CDR3 contains 14 residues. V lost 1 base, J lost 3 bases, and 10 bases lay in between. Germline V gene sequence: CDR1 MNHEY, CDR2 SVGEGT. CDR3 residues: CASSYFGRDYEQYF. The CDR3 nucleotides read TGTGCCAGCAGTTACTTCGGGAGAGACTACGAGCAGTACTTC.

V and J are TRBV10-3 and TRBJ1-2; D is unresolved. This CDR3 comprises 19 residues. CDR1 and CDR2 (germline): ENHRY, SYGVKD. The germline V and J ends were trimmed by 4 bases and 8 bases, with 32 bases remaining between them. CDR3 amino acids: CAISGLPEATLSGYGGYTF. The CDR3 nucleotides are TGTGCCATCAGTGGGTTACCTGAAGCCACCCTGTCTGGGTATGGGGGCTACACCTTC.

V and J are TRBV20-1 and TRBJ1-1; D gene uncertain. The germline V gene has CDR1 DFQATT and CDR2 SNEGSKA (reference sequence). The CDR3 is made up of 13 amino acids. V was trimmed by 3 bases and J by 1 base, leaving 9 bases between them. CDR3 protein: CSASPFKNTEAFF. In nucleotides, the CDR3 is TGCAGTGCTAGCCCCTTTAAGAACACTGAAGCTTTCTTT.

The rearrangement uses TRBV16 and TRBJ2-7; perhaps TRBD1 as D (6 bases). Germline V lookup: CDR1 KGHSY, CDR2 FQNENV. This CDR3 comprises 14 residues. The V end was cut by 4 bases, the J end by 1 base, with 11 bases between. The CDR3 is CASSRTALSYEQYF. CDR3 bases: TGTGCCAGCAGCCGGACAGCTCTATCCTACGAGCAGTACTTC.

This chain uses TRBV20-1 with TRBJ2-7; 9 nucleotides line up with TRBD2. V shed 5 bases and J 5 bases; nucleotides not matched to a gene: 13. Germline V lookup: CDR1 DFQATT, CDR2 SNEGSKA (reference sequence). The CDR3 runs to 15 residues. In DNA, the CDR3 is TGCAGTGCTGGACCCCGGACTAGCGACGCAGACGAGCAGTACTTC. Translating gives CSAGPRTSDADEQYF.

This clonotype was observed a handful of times. This chain uses TRBV9 with TRBJ2-3, with 7 bases aligning to TRBD2. The CDR3 loop spans 13 amino acids. V lost 6 bases, J lost 0 bases, and 1 base stayed unmatched. Germline values: CDR1 SGDLS, CDR2 YYNGEE. CDR3 loop: CASTAGSTDTQYF. DNA for the CDR3: TGTGCCAGCACAGCGGGGAGCACAGATACGCAGTATTTT.

The chain employs TRBV20-1 and TRBJ2-3, with 9 nucleotides matching TRBD1. V was clipped by 4 bases and J by 0 bases; unmatched bases: 5. The CDR3 sequence is 15 residues long. Germline V lookup: CDR1 DFQATT, CDR2 SNEGSKA (reference sequence). This CDR3 is CSAKGDRASTDTQYF. Written as DNA, the CDR3 is TGCAGTGCTAAGGGGGACAGGGCTAGCACAGATACGCAGTATTTT.

This chain links TRBV4-1 with TRBJ2-1; D may match TRBD1 or TRBD2 (5 bases each). V was pared by 0 bases and J by 13 bases, with 16 bases between. This CDR3 region has 14 residues. Germline CDR1 MGHRA, CDR2 YSYEKL. CDR3 in amino acids: CASSQDRGPLPQFF. The CDR3 bases are TGCGCCAGCAGCCAAGATCGGGGACCATTGCCCCAGTTCTTC.

J is TRBJ1-1 and V is TRBV18; no definite D call. Germline values: CDR1 KGHSH, CDR2 LQKENI. The CDR3 is made up of 14 amino acids. The V gene lost 6 bases and the J gene lost 4 bases, with 15 bases spanning the gap. CDR3 sequence (DNA): TGTGCCAGCTCCCGAGGCCTGGGTGGCACTGAAGCTTTCTTT. Translating gives CASSRGLGGTEAFF. The full variable domain, with the rest looked up from reference TRBV18 and TRBJ1-1, is NAGVMQNPRHLVRRRGQEARLRCSPMKGHSHVYWYRQLPEEGLKFMVYLQKENIIDESGMPKERFSAEFPKEGPSILRIQQVVRGDSAAYFCASSRGLGGTEAFFGQGTRLTVV.

This clonotype was recorded many times. The chain combines TRBV6-2 or TRBV6-3 with TRBJ2-3; D is unclear. CDR1 MNHEY and CDR2 SVGEGT come from the germline V gene. V lost 4 bases and J lost 8, with 10 bases in between. This CDR3 comprises 12 residues. The CDR3 nucleotides are TGTGCCAGCAGTTCAAGACAAGTTACGCAGTATTTT. Amino acid sequence: CASSSRQVTQYF.

This clonotype came up a few times. The rearrangement joins TRBV12-3 or TRBV12-4 to TRBJ1-3; TRBD1 is a possible D gene (6 bases). The CDR3 extends over 14 amino acids. The V end was cut by 6 bases, the J end by 2 bases, with 11 bases between. Written as DNA, the CDR3 is TGTGCCAGCAGAACAGGGATTACTGGAAACACCATATATTTT. Protein: CASRTGITGNTIYF.

The table lists this clonotype with a few counts. The rearrangement joins TRBV6-2 or TRBV6-3 to TRBJ1-1; D is perhaps TRBD1 (6 bases). This CDR3 contains 14 residues. The germline gives CDR1 MNHEY, CDR2 SVGEGT. V shed 5 bases and J shed 7 bases, with 17 bases lying between them. The CDR3 region has the DNA TGTGCCAGCAGTGGGCTGGGGGGCGCAAATGAAGCTTTCTTT. This translates into CASSGLGGANEAFF.

V is TRBV12-3 or TRBV12-4 and J is TRBJ2-3; D is unclear. Trimming took off 8 bases at V and 5 bases at J, with 11 bases between the two ends. This CDR3 spans 12 amino acids. CDR3 region: CASGLLGDTQYF. The CDR3 bases are TGTGCCAGCGGCTTGCTCGGAGATACGCAGTATTTT.

This clonotype turned up a few times. This chain joins TRBV15 and TRBJ2-3; D call uncertain. The CDR3 sequence is 12 residues long. V lost 1 base to trimming and J lost 1 base, with 0 bases between them. Germline values: CDR1 LNHNV, CDR2 YYDKDF (reference sequence). The CDR3 region is CATSRGTDTQYF. The CDR3 DNA reads as TGTGCCACCAGCAGAGGCACAGATACGCAGTATTTT. Drawing the rest from reference TRBV15 and TRBJ2-3, the complete variable domain is DAMVIQNPRYQVTQFGKPVTLSCSQTLNHNVMYWYQQKSSQAPKLLFHYYDKDFNNEADTPDNFQSRRPNTSFCFLDIRSPGLGDTAMYLCATSRGTDTQYFGPGTRLTVL.

The rearrangement links TRBV7-3 to TRBJ2-3; perhaps D is TRBD1 or TRBD2 (5 bases each). This CDR3 has 13 amino acids. V gave up 1 base and J gave up 5 bases, with 7 bases separating them. Germline V gene sequence: CDR1 SGHTA, CDR2 FQGTGA. The CDR3 DNA follows: TGTGCCAGCAGCTTAAATGGGGGAGATACGCAGTATTTT. Encoded protein: CASSLNGGDTQYF.

Ten or more counts support this clonotype. This rearrangement joins TRBV3-1 to TRBJ1-2; D possibly corresponds to TRBD1 (5 bases). The length of the CDR3 is 14 residues. The ends were cut back, 3 bases at V and 2 bases at J, with 10 bases in the middle. Germline V gives CDR1 LGHDT, CDR2 YNNKEL (reference sequence). Written as DNA, the CDR3 is TGTGCCAGCAGCCAGGGGACGGGGAACTATGGCTACACCTTC. Encoded protein: CASSQGTGNYGYTF.